This TCR beta chain was observed in a study of blood T cell repertoires in COVID-19. On the study more broadly: Acute-phase and convalescent COVID-19 samples originated in the United States, Italy and Spain.

Membership in each cohort depended on participant-reported clinical history. Per the study methods: Nucleated cell counts were estimated from reference gene primer amplification. Here immunoSEQ multiplex PCR was the method, and the copy in TCRdb shows in-frame clones only, minus some. V, J and clone size reflect that table, while D and trimming were determined from the DNA. The sample contains around 500,000 clones, approximately 90% of which appear only once. V was trimmed by 6 bases and J by 4 bases, leaving 13 bases between them. The germline V gene encodes CDR1 SGHTS and CDR2 YDEGEE. The CDR3 consists of 13 residues.

The sample was PBMCs or T cells enriched from blood (not recorded which). The V call is TRBV5-8, the J call TRBJ1-1; D is perhaps TRBD1 (6 bases). This TCR derives from a woman aged 40 to 55 who had recovered from COVID-19. The CDR3 loop is CASIEGGFTEAFF. As DNA, the CDR3 is TGTGCCAGCATCGAAGGGGGATTCACTGAAGCTTTCTTT.